What follows is one TCR beta chain and its context. Its antigen is still unknown. CDR1 and CDR2 (germline): SGHNT, YENEEA. V dropped 4 bases and J dropped 6 bases, with 13 bases sitting between them. This CDR3 region has 13 residues. As defined, naive CD8 cells were CD45RO-negative and positively selected for CCR7, with terminally differentiated effector memory CD45RA+ cells excluded. Replicate PCRs from sorted subsets contained roughly 200 ng DNA, which is roughly 30,000 T cell genomes. Sequenced by immunoSEQ multiplex PCR; TCRdb stores in-frame clones only, minus some. The top ten clones hold 24% of a sample with around 700,000 clones, about 90% of them seen once. The sample is drawn from a study of shared clonotypes between healthy human individuals. Regarding the study as a whole: Sharing across a few donors was seen in about 5% of naive CD4 clonotypes. Estimated richness was generally greater in naive than memory subsets.

The chain carries TRBV11-3 and TRBJ2-7; no reliable D call. Sequencing was done on a sample of naive CD8+ T cells sorted from blood. The TCR was taken from a man aged 25-45 years in good health. This CDR3 is CASSSLGGFEQYF. The CDR3 DNA sequence: TGTGCCAGCAGCTCCCTGGGTGGGTTCGAGCAGTACTTC.